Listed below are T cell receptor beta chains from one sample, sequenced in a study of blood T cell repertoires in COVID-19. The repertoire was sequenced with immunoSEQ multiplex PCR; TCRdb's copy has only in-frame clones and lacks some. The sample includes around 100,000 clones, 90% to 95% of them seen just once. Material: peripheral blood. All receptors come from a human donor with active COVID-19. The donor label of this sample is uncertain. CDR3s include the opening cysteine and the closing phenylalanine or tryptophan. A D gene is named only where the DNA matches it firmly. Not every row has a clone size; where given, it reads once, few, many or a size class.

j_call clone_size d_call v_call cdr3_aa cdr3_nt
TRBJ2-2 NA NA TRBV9 CASSGGQGTGELFF TGTGCCAGCAGCGGGGGGCAAGGCACCGGGGAGCTGTTTTTT
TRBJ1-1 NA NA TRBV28 CASSPGQGGIFF TGTGCCAGCAGCCCCGGGCAGGGCGGGATTTTCTTT
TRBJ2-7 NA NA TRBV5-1 CASSPTGSGYEQYF TGCGCCAGCAGCCCAACAGGGTCCGGCTACGAGCAGTACTTC
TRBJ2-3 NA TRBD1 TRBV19 CASSPRDRGSTDTQYF TGTGCCAGTAGCCCTCGGGACAGAGGGTCCACAGATACGCAGTATTTT
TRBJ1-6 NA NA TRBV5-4 CASSGGKYNSPLHF TGTGCCAGCAGCGGCGGAAAATATAATTCACCCCTCCACTTT
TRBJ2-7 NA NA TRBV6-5 CASSWTADSYEQYF TGTGCCAGCAGTTGGACAGCGGACTCCTACGAGCAGTACTTC
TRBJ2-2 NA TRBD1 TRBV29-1 CSVGDRGIGELFF TGCAGCGTCGGCGACAGGGGGATCGGGGAGCTGTTTTTT
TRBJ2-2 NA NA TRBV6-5 CASSYGSAGTGELFF TGTGCCAGCAGTTATGGCTCGGCGGGCACCGGGGAGCTGTTTTTT
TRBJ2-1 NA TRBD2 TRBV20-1 CSASAPGLRNEQFF TGCAGTGCTAGTGCTCCGGGACTACGGAATGAGCAGTTCTTC
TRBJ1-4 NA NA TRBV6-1 CASSENSATNEKLFF TGTGCCAGCAGTGAAAATTCTGCAACTAATGAAAAACTGTTTTTT
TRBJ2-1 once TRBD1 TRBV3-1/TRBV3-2 CASSKDRGTYNEQFF TGTGCCAGCAGCAAGGACAGGGGAACCTACAATGAGCAGTTCTTC
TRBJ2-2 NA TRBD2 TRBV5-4 CASSQLAGAGGELFF TGTGCCAGCAGCCAACTAGCGGGGGCGGGCGGGGAGCTGTTTTTT
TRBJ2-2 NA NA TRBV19 CASSMVYGGELFF TGTGCCAGTAGTATGGTTTACGGCGGGGAGCTGTTTTTT
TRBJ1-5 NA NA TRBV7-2 CASSLIPGAPLPQHF TGTGCCAGCAGCTTAATTCCAGGGGCCCCTTTGCCCCAGCATTTT
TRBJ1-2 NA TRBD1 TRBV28 CASRQGAGGYTF TGTGCCAGCCGGCAGGGGGCTGGAGGCTACACCTTC
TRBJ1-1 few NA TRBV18 CASSPRQNTEAFF TGTGCCAGCTCACCACGGCAGAACACTGAAGCTTTCTTT
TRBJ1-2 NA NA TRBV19 CASSIGLNYGYTF TGTGCCAGTAGTATTGGGCTTAACTATGGCTACACCTTC
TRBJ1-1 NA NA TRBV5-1 CASSLGGRVTEAFF TGCGCCAGCAGCTTGGGGGGCAGGGTTACTGAAGCTTTCTTT
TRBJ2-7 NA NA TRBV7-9 CASREDSPSYEQYF TGTGCCAGCAGGGAGGACAGTCCCTCCTACGAGCAGTACTTC
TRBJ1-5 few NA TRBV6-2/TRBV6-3 CASSYSPGNNQPQHF TGTGCCAGCAGTTACTCGCCAGGGAACAATCAGCCCCAGCATTTT
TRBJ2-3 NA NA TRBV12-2 CASRLARKGWRGVGADTQYF TGTGCAAGTCGCTTAGCGAGGAAAGGGTGGCGGGGAGTGGGCGCAGATACGCAGTATTTT
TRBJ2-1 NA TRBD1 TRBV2 CASSPTGQYNEQFF TGTGCCAGCAGCCCGACAGGGCAATACAATGAGCAGTTCTTC
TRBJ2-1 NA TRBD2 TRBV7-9 CATRLAGASNEQFF TGTGCCACCCGTCTAGCGGGGGCGAGTAATGAGCAGTTCTTC
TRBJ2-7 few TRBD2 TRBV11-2 CASSPVNWRGDYEQYF TGTGCCAGCAGCCCAGTCAACTGGCGGGGGGACTACGAGCAGTACTTC
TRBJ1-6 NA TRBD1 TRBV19 CASSTRQGPNSPLHF TGTGCCAGTAGTACTAGACAGGGGCCTAATTCACCCCTCCACTTT
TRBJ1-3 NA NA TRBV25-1 CASSESIWGSDGNTIYF TGTGCCAGCAGTGAATCTATTTGGGGCAGCGACGGAAACACCATATATTTT
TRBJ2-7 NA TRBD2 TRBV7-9 CASSSIAGGPLDEQYF TGTGCCAGCAGCTCTATAGCGGGGGGACCCCTAGACGAGCAGTACTTC
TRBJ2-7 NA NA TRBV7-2 CASSLSPAVNEQYF TGTGCCAGCAGCTTAAGCCCCGCGGTTAACGAGCAGTACTTC
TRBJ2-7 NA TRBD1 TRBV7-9 CASSFEPGQMSYEQYF TGTGCCAGCAGCTTTGAACCGGGACAGATGTCCTACGAGCAGTACTTC
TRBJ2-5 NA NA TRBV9 CASSVAVRGLEETQYF TGTGCCAGCAGCGTAGCTGTCAGGGGATTGGAGGAGACCCAGTACTTC
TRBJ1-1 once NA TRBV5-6 CASSLQTAILPAFF TGTGCCAGCAGCTTGCAGACAGCCATCCTGCCAGCTTTCTTT